This T cell receptor (beta chain) originates from a study of cytomegalovirus exposure and HLA in healthy donors. V gave up 5 bases and J gave up 2 bases, with 10 bases separating them. Germline CDR1 SGHNT, CDR2 YYREEE (reference sequence). This CDR3 is 13 amino acids long. Whole-study findings and limits: Based on reports, TCR beta sequences accurately predicted HLA-A and HLA-B alleles for most subjects.

PCR was performed using 60 Vbeta and 13 Jbeta primers. Method: immunoSEQ multiplex PCR; TCRdb's copy keeps in-frame clones and lacks some. Of 110,000 or so clones in the sample, around 72% were seen once. Nominally healthy donors were sampled, though unrecorded immune exposures were likely. For this clone: Its antigen remains unknown.

This sequence was found in a man aged 25-45 years in good health and CMV-seronegative. The V call is TRBV5-4, the J call TRBJ2-5; tentatively, D is TRBD1 (6 bases). What was sequenced was PBMCs. Written as DNA, the CDR3 is TGTGCCAGCAGGCCTGGACAGCAAGAGACCCAGTACTTC. Residues: CASRPGQQETQYF.